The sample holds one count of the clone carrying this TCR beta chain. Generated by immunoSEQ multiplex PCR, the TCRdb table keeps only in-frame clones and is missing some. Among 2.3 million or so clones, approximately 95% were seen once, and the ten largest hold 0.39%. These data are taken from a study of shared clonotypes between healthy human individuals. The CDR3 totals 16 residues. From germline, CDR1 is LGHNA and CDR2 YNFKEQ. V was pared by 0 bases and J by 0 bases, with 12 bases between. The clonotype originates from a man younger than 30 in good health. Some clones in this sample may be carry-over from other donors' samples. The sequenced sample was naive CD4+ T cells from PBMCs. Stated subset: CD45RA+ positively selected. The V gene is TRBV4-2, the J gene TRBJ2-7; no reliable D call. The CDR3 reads CASSQEIGPNSYEQYF. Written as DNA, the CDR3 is TGTGCCAGCAGCCAAGAGATCGGGCCGAACTCCTACGAGCAGTACTTC.